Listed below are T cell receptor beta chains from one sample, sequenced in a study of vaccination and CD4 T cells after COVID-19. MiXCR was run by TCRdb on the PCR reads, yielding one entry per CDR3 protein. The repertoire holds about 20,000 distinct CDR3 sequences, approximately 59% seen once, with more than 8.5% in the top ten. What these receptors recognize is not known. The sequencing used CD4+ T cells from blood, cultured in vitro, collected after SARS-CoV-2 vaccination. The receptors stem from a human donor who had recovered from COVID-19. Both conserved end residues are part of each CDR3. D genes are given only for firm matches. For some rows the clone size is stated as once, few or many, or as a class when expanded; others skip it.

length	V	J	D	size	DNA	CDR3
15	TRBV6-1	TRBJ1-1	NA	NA	TGTGCCAGTTCGAGGAGCGGGGGTAAGAACACTGAAGCTTTCTTT	CASSRSGGKNTEAFF
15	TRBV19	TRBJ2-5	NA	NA	TGTGCCAGTACCCAAGGGTCGGGGGTTTGGGAGACCCAGTACTTC	CASTQGSGVWETQYF
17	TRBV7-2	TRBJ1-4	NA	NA	TGTGCCAGCAGCTTAGCGATGCTCGGCAGCGGTGGGGAAAAACTGTTTTTT	CASSLAMLGSGGEKLFF
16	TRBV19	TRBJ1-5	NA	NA	TGTGCCAGTACCTTGGAACCGGGACCGCTCAATCAGCCCCAGCATTTT	CASTLEPGPLNQPQHF
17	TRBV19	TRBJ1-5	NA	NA	TGTGCCAGTAGTATAATTAGGGCGGAGGGAAGCAATCAGCCCCAGCATTTT	CASSIIRAEGSNQPQHF
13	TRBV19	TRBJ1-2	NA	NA	TGTGCCAGTAGTGAAGGAATAGGAGGTGGCTACACCTTC	CASSEGIGGGYTF
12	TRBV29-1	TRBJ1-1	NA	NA	TGCAGCGTTGGAGGGTACAACACTGAAGCTTTCTTT	CSVGGYNTEAFF
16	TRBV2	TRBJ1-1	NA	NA	TGTGCCAGCAGTGAATTATTGTTGGGACTTAACACTGAAGCTTTCTTT	CASSELLLGLNTEAFF
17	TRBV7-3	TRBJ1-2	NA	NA	TGTGCCAGCAGCCCCACCCACCGGGACACCGTTCTAGCTGGCTACACCTTC	CASSPTHRDTVLAGYTF
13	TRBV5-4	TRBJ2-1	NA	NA	TGTGCCAGCAGCTTAGACGCGTACAATGAGCAGTTCTTC	CASSLDAYNEQFF
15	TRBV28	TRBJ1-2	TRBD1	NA	TGTGCCAGCAGTAGGCGGGACAGGGGGGCCTATGGCTACACCTTC	CASSRRDRGAYGYTF
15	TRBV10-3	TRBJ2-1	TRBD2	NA	TGTGCCATCAGTGACCGCGGGGGGTCTCGCAATGAGCAGTTCTTC	CAISDRGGSRNEQFF
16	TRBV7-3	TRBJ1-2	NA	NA	TGTGCCAGCAGCAATACATTAGGAGCGATCAGCTATGGCTACACCTTC	CASSNTLGAISYGYTF
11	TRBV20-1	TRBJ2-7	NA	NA	TGCAGTGCTAGTTTAGGGGACGAGCAGTACTTC	CSASLGDEQYF
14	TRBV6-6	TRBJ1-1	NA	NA	TGTGCCAGCGGTATAATGATGATGAACACTGAAGCTTTCTTT	CASGIMMMNTEAFF
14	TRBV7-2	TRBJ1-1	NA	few	TGTGCCAGCAGCTTAGAGGTGGTTCGGGGGAGGGCTTTCTTT	CASSLEVVRGRAFF
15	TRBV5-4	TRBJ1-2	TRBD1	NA	TGTGCCAGCAGCGGGGGACAGGGAGAAGTTCTGGGCTACACCTTC	CASSGGQGEVLGYTF
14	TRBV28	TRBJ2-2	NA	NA	TGTGCCAGCACCTTACGACTTCACACCGGGGAGCTGTTTTTT	CASTLRLHTGELFF
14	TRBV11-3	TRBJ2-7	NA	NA	TGTGCCAGCAGCTTAGCGGGAGTCGGCTACGAGCAGTACTTC	CASSLAGVGYEQYF
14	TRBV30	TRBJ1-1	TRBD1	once	TGTGCCTGGAGCCGAGGGACAGGGGACACTGAAGCTTTCTTT	CAWSRGTGDTEAFF
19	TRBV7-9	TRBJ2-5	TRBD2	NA	TGTGCCAGCAGCCATTATAACGCCGCTAGCGGGGGGCGCCAAGAGACCCAGTACTTC	CASSHYNAASGGRQETQYF